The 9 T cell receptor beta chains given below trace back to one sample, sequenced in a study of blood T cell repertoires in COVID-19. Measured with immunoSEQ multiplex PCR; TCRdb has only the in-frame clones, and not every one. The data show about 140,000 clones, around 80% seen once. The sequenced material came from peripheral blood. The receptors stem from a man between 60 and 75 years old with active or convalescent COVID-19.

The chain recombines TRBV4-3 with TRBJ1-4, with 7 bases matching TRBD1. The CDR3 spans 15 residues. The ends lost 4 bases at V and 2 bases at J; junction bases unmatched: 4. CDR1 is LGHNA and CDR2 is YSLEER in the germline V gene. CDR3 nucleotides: TGCGCCAGCAGCCGAAACAGGGGCACTAATGAAAAACTGTTTTTT. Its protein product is CASSRNRGTNEKLFF.

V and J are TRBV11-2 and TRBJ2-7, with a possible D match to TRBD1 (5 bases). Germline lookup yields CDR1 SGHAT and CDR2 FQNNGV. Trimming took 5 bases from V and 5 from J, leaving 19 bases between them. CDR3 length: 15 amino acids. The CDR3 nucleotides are TGTGCCAGCAGCCCGCAATGGCAGGGATTCCACGAGCAGTACTTC. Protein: CASSPQWQGFHEQYF. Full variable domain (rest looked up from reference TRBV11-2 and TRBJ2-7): EAGVAQSPRYKIIEKRQSVAFWCNPISGHATLYWYQQILGQGPKLLIQFQNNGVVDDSQLPKDRFSAERLKGVDSTLKIQPAKLEDSAVYLCASSPQWQGFHEQYFGPGTRLTVT.

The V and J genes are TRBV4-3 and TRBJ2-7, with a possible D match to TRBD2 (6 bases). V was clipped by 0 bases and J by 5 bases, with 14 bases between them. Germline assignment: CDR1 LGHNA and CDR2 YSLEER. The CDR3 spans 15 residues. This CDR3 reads CASSQEPGRLDEQYF. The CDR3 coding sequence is TGCGCCAGCAGCCAAGAGCCAGGGAGGTTGGACGAGCAGTACTTC.

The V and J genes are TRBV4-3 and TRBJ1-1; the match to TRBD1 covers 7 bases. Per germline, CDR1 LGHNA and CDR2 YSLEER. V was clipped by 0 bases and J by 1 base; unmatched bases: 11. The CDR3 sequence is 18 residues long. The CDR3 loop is CASSQEISTGWGNTEAFF. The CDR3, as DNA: TGCGCCAGCAGCCAAGAGATTTCGACAGGGTGGGGGAACACTGAAGCTTTCTTT.

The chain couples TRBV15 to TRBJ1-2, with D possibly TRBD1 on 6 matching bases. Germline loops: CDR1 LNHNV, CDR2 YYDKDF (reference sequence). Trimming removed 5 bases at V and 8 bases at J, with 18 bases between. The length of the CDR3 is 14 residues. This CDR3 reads CATSGQRQDLGYTF. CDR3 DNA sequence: TGTGCCACCAGCGGACAGAGGCAAGACCTAGGCTACACCTTC.

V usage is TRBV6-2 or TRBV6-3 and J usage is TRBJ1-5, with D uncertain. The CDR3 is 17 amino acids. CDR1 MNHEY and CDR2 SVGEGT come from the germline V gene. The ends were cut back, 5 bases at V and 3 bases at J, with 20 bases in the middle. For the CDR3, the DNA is TGTGCCAGCAGTCTCCTCCGGTTAGCTCAAATCAATCAGCCCCAGCATTTT. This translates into CASSLLRLAQINQPQHF.

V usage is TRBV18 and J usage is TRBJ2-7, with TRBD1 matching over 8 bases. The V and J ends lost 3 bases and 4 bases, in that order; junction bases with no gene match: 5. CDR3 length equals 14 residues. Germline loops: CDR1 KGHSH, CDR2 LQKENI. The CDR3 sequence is CASSPGTGGYEQYV. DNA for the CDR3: TGTGCCAGCTCACCGGGAACAGGGGGGTACGAGCAGTACGTC.

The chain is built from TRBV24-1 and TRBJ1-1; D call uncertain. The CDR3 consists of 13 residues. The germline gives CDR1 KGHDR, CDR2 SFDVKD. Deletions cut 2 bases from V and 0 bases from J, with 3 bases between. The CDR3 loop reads CATSDWLNTEAFF. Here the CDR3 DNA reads TGTGCCACCAGTGATTGGCTGAACACTGAAGCTTTCTTT.

The DNA for the CDR3 is TGTGCCAGCAGCCTGGTAGGGCAGGGGGGTTCACCCCTCCACTTT. This translates into CASSLVGQGGSPLHF. The rearrangement links TRBV7-9 to TRBJ1-6, with TRBD1 matching over 7 bases. The V and J ends lost 5 bases and 9 bases, in that order; junction bases with no gene match: 10. CDR1 is SEHNR, CDR2 FQNEAQ, per germline (reference sequence). This CDR3 contains 15 residues.